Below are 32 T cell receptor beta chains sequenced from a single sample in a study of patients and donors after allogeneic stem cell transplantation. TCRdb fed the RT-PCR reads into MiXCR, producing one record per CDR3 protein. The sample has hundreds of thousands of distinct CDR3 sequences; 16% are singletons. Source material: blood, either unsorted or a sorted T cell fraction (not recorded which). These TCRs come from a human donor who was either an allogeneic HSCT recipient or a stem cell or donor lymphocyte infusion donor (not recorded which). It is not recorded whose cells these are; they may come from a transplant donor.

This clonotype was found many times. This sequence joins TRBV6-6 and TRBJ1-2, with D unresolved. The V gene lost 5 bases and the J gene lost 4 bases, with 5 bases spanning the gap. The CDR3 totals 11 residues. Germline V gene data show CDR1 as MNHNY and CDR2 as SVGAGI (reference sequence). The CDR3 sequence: CASSVSYGYTF. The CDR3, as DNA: TGTGCCAGCAGTGTCTCCTATGGCTACACCTTC.

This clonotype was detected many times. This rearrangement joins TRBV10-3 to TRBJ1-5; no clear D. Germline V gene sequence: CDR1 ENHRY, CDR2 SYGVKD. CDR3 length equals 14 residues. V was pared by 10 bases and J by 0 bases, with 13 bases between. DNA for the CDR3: TGTGCCACCCGTAGTCCTAATAGCAATCAGCCCCAGCATTTT. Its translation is CATRSPNSNQPQHF.

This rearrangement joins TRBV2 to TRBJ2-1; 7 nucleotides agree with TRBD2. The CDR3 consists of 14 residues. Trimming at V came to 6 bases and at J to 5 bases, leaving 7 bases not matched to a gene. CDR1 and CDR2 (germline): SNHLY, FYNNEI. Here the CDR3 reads CASRPGTTNNEQFF. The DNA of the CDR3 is TGTGCCAGCAGGCCAGGGACTACGAACAATGAGCAGTTCTTC.

This CDR3 is CASTNRQGEADTQYF. CDR3 nucleotides: TGTGCCAGCACCAACCGACAGGGTGAGGCAGATACGCAGTATTTT. The rearrangement uses TRBV7-3 and TRBJ2-3, with 7 bases matching TRBD1. Germline values: CDR1 SGHTA, CDR2 FQGTGA. This CDR3 has 15 residues. V gave up 7 bases and J gave up 4 bases; unmatched junction bases: 11.

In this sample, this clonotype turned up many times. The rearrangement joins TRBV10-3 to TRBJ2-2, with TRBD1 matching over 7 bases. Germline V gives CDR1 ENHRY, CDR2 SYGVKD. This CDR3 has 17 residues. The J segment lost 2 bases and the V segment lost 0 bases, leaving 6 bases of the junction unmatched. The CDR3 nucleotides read TGTGCCATCAGTGAGTCGAAAGGGACAGTCAACACCGGGGAGCTGTTTTTT. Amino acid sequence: CAISESKGTVNTGELFF.

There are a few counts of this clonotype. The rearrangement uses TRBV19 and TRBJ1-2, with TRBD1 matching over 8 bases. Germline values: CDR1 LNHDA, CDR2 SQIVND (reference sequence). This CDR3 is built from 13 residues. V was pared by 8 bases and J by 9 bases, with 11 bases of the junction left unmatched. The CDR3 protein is CASLTGGMRSYTF. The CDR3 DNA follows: TGTGCCAGTCTAACAGGGGGTATGAGGAGCTACACCTTC.

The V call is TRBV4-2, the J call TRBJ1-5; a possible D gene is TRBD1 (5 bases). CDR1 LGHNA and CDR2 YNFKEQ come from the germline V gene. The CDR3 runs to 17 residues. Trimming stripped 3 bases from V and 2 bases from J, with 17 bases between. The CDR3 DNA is TGTGCCAGCAGCCACTCCGAAGGGGCAGGGCGCAATCAGCCCCAGCATTTT. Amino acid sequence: CASSHSEGAGRNQPQHF.

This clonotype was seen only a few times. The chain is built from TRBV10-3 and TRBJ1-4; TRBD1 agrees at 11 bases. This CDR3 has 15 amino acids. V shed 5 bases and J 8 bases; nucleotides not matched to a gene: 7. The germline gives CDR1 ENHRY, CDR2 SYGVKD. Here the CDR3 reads CAISRTGGGMEKLFF. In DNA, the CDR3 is TGTGCCATCAGTAGGACAGGGGGCGGTATGGAAAAACTGTTTTTT.

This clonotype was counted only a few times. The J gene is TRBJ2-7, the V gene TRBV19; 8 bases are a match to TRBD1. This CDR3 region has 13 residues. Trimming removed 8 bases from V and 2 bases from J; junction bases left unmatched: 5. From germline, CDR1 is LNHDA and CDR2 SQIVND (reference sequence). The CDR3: CASRAQGAYEQYF. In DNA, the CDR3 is TGTGCCAGTCGAGCACAGGGGGCCTACGAGCAGTACTTC.

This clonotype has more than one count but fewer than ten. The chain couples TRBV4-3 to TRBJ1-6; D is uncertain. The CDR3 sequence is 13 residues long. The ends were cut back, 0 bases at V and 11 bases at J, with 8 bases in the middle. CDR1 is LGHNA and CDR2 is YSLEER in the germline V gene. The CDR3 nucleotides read TGCGCCAGCAGCCAAGATCTAACGACACCCCTCCACTTT. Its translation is CASSQDLTTPLHF.

The CDR3 is CASSEWGEPTDTQYF. DNA for the CDR3: TGTGCCAGCAGTGAATGGGGGGAGCCTACAGATACGCAGTATTTT. The chain combines TRBV25-1 with TRBJ2-3, with D possibly matching TRBD2 (6 bases). The CDR3 runs to 15 residues. The germline V gene encodes CDR1 MGHDK and CDR2 SYGVNS. V lost 1 base, J lost 3 bases, and 11 bases lay in between.

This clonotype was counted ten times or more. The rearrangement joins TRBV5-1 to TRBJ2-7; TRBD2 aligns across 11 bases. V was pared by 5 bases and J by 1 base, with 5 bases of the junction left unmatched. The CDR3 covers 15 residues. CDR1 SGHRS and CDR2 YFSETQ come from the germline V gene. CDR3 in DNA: TGCGCCAGCAGGACGGGACTAGCGGTGTCCTACGAGCAGTACTTC. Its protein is CASRTGLAVSYEQYF.

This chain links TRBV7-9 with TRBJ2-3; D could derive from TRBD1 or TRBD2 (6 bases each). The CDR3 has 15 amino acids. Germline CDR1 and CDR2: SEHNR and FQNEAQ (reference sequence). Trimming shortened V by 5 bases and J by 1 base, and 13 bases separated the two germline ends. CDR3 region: CASSLAGHRTDTQYF. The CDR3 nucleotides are TGTGCCAGCAGCCTGGCGGGACACCGCACAGATACGCAGTATTTT.

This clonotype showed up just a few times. In nucleotides, the CDR3 is TGTGCCAGCAGTTACTGGAGCAGGGGGACAGATACGCAGTATTTT. Translated, it gives CASSYWSRGTDTQYF. The chain carries TRBV6-2 or TRBV6-3 and TRBJ2-3; 7 bases line up with TRBD1. The V and J ends lost 1 base and 3 bases, in that order; junction bases with no gene match: 4. Germline CDR1 is MNHEY and CDR2 is SVGEGT. This CDR3 region has 15 residues.

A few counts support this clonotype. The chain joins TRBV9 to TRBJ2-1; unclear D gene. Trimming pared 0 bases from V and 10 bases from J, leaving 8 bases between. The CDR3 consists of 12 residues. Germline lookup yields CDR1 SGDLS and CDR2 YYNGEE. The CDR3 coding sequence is TGTGCCAGCAGCGTAGGACCGGGCGAGCAGTTCTTC. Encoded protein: CASSVGPGEQFF.

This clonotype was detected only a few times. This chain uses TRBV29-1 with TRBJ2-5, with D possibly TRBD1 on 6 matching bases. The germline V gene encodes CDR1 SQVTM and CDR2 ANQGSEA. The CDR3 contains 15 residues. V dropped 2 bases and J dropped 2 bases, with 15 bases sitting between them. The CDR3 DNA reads TGCAGCGTTGAACCCGGGACACGAAAACAAGAGACCCAGTACTTC. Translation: CSVEPGTRKQETQYF.

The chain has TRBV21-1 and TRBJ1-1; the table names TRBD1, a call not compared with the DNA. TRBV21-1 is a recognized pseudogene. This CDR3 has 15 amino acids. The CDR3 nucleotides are TGTGCCAGCAGCCCCCCCCGGACAGGTCTCACTGAAGCTTTCTTT. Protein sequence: CASSPPRTGLTEAFF.

The CDR3 nucleotides read TGTGCCAGCAGCATTCAGGGTTGGGATACGCAGTATTTT. It encodes CASSIQGWDTQYF. The chain combines TRBV7-9 with TRBJ2-3; D may be TRBD1 (5 bases). Per germline, CDR1 SEHNR and CDR2 FQNEAQ (reference sequence). This CDR3 comprises 13 residues. V lost 5 bases and J lost 6, with 12 bases in between.

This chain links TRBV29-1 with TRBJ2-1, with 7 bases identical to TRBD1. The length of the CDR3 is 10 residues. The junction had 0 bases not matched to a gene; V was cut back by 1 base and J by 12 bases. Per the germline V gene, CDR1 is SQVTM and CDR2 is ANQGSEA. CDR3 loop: CSVEGQGQFF. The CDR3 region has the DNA TGCAGCGTTGAAGGACAGGGGCAGTTCTTC.

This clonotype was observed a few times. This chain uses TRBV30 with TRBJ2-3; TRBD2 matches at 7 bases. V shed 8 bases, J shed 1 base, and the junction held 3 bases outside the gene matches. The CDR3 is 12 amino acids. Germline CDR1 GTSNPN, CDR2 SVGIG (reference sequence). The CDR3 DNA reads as TGTGCCCGGGCGGGGGGCACAGATACGCAGTATTTT. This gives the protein CARAGGTDTQYF.

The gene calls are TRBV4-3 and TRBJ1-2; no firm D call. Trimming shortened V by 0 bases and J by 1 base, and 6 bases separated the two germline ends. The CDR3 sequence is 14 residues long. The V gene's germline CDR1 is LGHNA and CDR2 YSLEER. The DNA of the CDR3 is TGCGCCAGCAGCCAAGATAGTGATAACTATGGCTACACCTTC. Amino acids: CASSQDSDNYGYTF.

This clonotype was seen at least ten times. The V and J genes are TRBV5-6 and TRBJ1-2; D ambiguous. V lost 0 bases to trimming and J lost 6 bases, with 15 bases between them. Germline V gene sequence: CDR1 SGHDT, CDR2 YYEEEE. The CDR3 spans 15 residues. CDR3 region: CASSLATRTGNGYTF. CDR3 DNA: TGTGCCAGCAGCTTGGCTACCCGGACTGGTAATGGCTACACCTTC.

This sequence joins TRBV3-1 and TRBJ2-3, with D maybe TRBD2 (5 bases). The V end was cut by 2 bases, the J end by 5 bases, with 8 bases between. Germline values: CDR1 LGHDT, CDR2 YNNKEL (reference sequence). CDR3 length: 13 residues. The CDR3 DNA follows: TGTGCCAGCAGCCAACGGAGCGGAGATACGCAGTATTTT. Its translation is CASSQRSGDTQYF.

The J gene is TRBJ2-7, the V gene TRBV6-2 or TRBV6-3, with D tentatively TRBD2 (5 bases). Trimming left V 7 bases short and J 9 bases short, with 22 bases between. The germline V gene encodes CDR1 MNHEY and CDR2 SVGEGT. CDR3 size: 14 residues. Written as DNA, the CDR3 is TGTGCCAGCACCCAAAGTCCCGGGATCACCTTGCAGTACTTC. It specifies CASTQSPGITLQYF.

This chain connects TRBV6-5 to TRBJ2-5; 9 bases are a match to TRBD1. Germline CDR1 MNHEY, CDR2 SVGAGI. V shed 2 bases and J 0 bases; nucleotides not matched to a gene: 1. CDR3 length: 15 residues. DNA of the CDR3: TGTGCCAGCAGTTACGGACAGGGGTACCAAGAGACCCAGTACTTC. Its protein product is CASSYGQGYQETQYF.

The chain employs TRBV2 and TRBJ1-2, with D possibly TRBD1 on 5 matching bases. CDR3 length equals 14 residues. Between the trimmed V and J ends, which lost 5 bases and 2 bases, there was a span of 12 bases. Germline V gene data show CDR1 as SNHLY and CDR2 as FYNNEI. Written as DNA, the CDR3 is TGTGCCAGCAGTTGGGACCGCGGGAACTATGGCTACACCTTC. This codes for CASSWDRGNYGYTF.

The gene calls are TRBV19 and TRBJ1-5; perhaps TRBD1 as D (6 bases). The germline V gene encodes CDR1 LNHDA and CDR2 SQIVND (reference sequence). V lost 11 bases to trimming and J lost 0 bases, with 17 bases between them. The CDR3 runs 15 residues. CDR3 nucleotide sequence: TGTGCCGCCGAGGACAGCCGATATAGCAATCAGCCCCAGCATTTT. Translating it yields CAAEDSRYSNQPQHF.

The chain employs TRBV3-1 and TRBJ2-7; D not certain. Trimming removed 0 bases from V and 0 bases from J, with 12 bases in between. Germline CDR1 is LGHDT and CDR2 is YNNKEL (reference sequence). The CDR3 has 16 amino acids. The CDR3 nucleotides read TGTGCCAGCAGCCAAGATCTCGCGGTTAGCTCCTACGAGCAGTACTTC. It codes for CASSQDLAVSSYEQYF.

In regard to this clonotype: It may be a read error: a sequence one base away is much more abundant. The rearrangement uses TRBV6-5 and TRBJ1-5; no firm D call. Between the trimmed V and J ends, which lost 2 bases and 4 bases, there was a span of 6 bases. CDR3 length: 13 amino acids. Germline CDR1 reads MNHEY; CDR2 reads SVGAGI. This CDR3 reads CASSYDGNQPQHF. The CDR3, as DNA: TGTGCCAGCAGTTACGATGGGAATCAGCCCCAGCATTTT.

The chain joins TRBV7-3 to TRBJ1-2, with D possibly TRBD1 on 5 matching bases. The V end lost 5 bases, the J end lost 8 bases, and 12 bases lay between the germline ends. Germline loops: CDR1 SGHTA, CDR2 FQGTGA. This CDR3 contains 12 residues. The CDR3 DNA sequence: TGTGCCAGCAGCGAGGACAACGGGGGCTACACCTTC. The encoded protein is CASSEDNGGYTF.

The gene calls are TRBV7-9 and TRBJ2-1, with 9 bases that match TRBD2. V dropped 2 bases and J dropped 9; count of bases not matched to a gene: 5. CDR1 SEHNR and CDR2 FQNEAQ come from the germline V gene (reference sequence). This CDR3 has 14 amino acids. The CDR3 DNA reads TGTGCCAGCAGCTTATCGGCTAGCGGGGTTGAGCAGTTCTTC. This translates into CASSLSASGVEQFF.

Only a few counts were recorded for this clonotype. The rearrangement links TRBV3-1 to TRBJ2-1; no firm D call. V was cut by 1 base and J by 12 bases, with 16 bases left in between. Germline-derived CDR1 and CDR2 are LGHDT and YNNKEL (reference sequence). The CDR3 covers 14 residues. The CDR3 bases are TGTGCCAGCAGCCAAGTCCAGCACACCCTACCGCAGTTCTTC. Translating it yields CASSQVQHTLPQFF.